These 20 T cell receptor beta chains share one sample of origin, sequenced in a study of regulatory T cells in long-lasting Graves disease (dated by TCRdb to 2020 to 2023). The label giving this sample's time point can be read as: newly diagnosed GD, antithyroid drugs for less than 3 months. RNA was extracted from PBMCs in TRIzol for both TCR sequencing and RNA sequencing. Receptor amplification or capture employed multiplex PCR. TCRdb lists the instrument as Illumina HiSeq 4000. CDR3 regions were amplified by Arm-PCR with iRepertoire HTBI primers to construct TCR beta libraries. TCRdb reanalyzed the raw reads on its own, using fastp at Q25 for trimming and MiXCR for clone calling, and kept in-frame beta chains. Duplicate CDR3 protein sequences are folded into a single record with the most common DNA and genes. The sample table lists around 250,000 distinct CDR3 sequences, 20% to 25% of them with a count of one. Clones ranked in the top ten supply approximately 15% of the sample.

The material was peripheral blood mononuclear cells (PBMCs), obtained at new diagnosis, from a patient treated with antithyroid drugs. The origin of the receptors is a female donor with Graves disease.

This clonotype has a handful of counts. The chain carries TRBV20-1 and TRBJ2-5, with 8 bases that match TRBD2. The CDR3 runs 14 residues. Germline CDR1 is DFQATT and CDR2 is SNEGSKA (reference sequence). V was clipped by 6 bases and J by 2 bases; unmatched bases: 8. The CDR3 sequence is CSAGRAGVQETQYF. CDR3 nucleotides: TGCAGTGCCGGGAGGGCGGGAGTGCAAGAGACCCAGTACTTC.

The chain has TRBV5-1 and TRBJ2-1; 8 nucleotides match TRBD2. The V and J ends lost 5 bases and 5 bases, in that order; junction bases with no gene match: 3. Looked up from germline, CDR1 is SGHRS and CDR2 is YFSETQ. This CDR3 has 13 amino acids. The CDR3 sequence is CASSRAGDNEQFF. The CDR3 nucleotides are TGCGCCAGCAGTAGAGCGGGGGACAATGAGCAGTTCTTC. Complete variable domain (other parts from reference TRBV5-1 and TRBJ2-1): KAGVTQTPRYLIKTRGQQVTLSCSPISGHRSVSWYQQTPGQGLQFLFEYFSETQRNKGNFPGRFSGRQFSNSRSEMNVSTLELGDSALYLCASSRAGDNEQFFGPGTRLTVL.

This clonotype was seen repeatedly, ten times or more. This chain uses TRBV9 with TRBJ1-1; unclear D gene. The CDR3 spans 13 residues. V was cut by 0 bases and J by 7 bases, with 10 bases left in between. Looked up from germline, CDR1 is SGDLS and CDR2 is YYNGEE. CDR3 sequence reads: CASSVGGLGEAFF. CDR3 nucleotides: TGTGCCAGCAGCGTAGGAGGGTTAGGTGAAGCTTTCTTT.

This clonotype was recorded many times. The chain has TRBV18 and TRBJ2-7, with D tentatively TRBD1 (5 bases). CDR1 is KGHSH and CDR2 is LQKENI in the germline V gene. This CDR3 is 14 amino acids long. The V end was cut by 1 base, the J end by 3 bases, with 10 bases between. The CDR3 protein is CASSPQGFSYEQYF. In nucleotides, the CDR3 is TGTGCCAGCTCACCACAGGGGTTCAGCTACGAGCAGTACTTC.

In this sample, this clonotype turned up many times. The chain joins TRBV12-3 or TRBV12-4 to TRBJ1-4; 10 nucleotides line up with TRBD1. V was clipped by 6 bases and J by 6 bases; unmatched bases: 7. The CDR3 extends over 15 amino acids. The CDR3 region is CASSRRQGAHEKLFF. The CDR3 DNA sequence: TGTGCCAGCAGCCGGAGACAGGGGGCTCATGAAAAACTGTTTTTT.

This clonotype was found many times. This chain connects TRBV7-2 to TRBJ2-3; D not certain. V was cut by 6 bases and J by 2 bases, with 12 bases left in between. This CDR3 is built from 14 residues. Germline CDR1 SGHTA, CDR2 FQGNSA. CDR3 loop: CASSSGTITDTQYF. CDR3 bases: TGTGCCAGCAGTTCGGGCACTATCACAGATACGCAGTATTTT.

This clonotype was detected ten times or more. The chain carries TRBV7-2 and TRBJ1-4; D not resolved. The CDR3 has 15 residues. CDR1 is SGHTA, CDR2 FQGNSA, per germline. The V end lost 1 base, the J end lost 7 bases, and 13 bases lay between the germline ends. CDR3 residues: CASSLVSAASEKLFF. For the CDR3, the DNA is TGTGCCAGCAGCTTAGTATCGGCGGCAAGTGAAAAACTGTTTTTT.

This clonotype was detected many times. The rearrangement links TRBV9 to TRBJ1-4; tentative D call: TRBD1 (5 bases). Germline-derived CDR1 and CDR2 are SGDLS and YYNGEE. V lost 3 bases, J lost 0 bases, and 15 bases lay in between. The CDR3 runs to 17 residues. For the CDR3, the DNA is TGTGCCAGCAGCGGCGGGGGGTGGGCCGCAACTAATGAAAAACTGTTTTTT. This encodes CASSGGGWAATNEKLFF.

This clonotype has a count of ten or more. This sequence joins TRBV7-2 and TRBJ2-5; 7 positions match TRBD2. The CDR3 has 14 residues. The germline CDR1 and CDR2 sequences are SGHTA and FQGNSA. After removal of 1 base from V and 5 bases from J, the junction contained 4 bases not matched to a gene. CDR3 sequence reads: CASSLDQGGETQYF. CDR3 bases: TGTGCCAGCAGCTTAGACCAGGGAGGGGAGACCCAGTACTTC.

This clonotype has at least ten counts. The rearrangement links TRBV7-9 to TRBJ2-1; 11 bases are shared with TRBD2. Germline CDR1 SEHNR, CDR2 FQNEAQ (reference sequence). The junction had 2 bases not matched to a gene; V was cut back by 5 bases and J by 2 bases. This CDR3 contains 15 residues. CDR3 coding DNA: TGTGCCAGCAGCATGGGACTAGCGGCCTACAATGAGCAGTTCTTC. This encodes CASSMGLAAYNEQFF.

This clonotype was counted many times. The rearrangement joins TRBV2 to TRBJ2-1, with 7 bases matching TRBD1. With 5 bases clipped from V and 7 bases from J, the junction kept 17 bases outside the gene matches. The CDR3 has 17 amino acids. Germline CDR1 SNHLY, CDR2 FYNNEI. The CDR3 nucleotides read TGTGCCAGCAGTCTCAAGTCTGCCGGGACAGCCCGAAATGAGCAGTTCTTC. It encodes CASSLKSAGTARNEQFF.

This clonotype was seen ten or more times. The DNA for the CDR3 is TGCGCCAGCAGCTTGGGGTTGGCTCCCGGCACTGAAGCTTTCTTT. Translation: CASSLGLAPGTEAFF. The chain combines TRBV5-1 with TRBJ1-1, with D hard to call. Trimming cost V 0 bases and J 4 bases, with 13 bases left between them. Per the germline V gene, CDR1 is SGHRS and CDR2 is YFSETQ. The CDR3 has 15 residues.

The chain carries TRBV9 and TRBJ2-1; 10 bases align to TRBD2. J lost 7 bases, V lost 2 bases, and 9 bases had no gene match. The germline gives CDR1 SGDLS, CDR2 YYNGEE. The CDR3 is 16 residues long. The DNA for the CDR3 is TGTGCCAGCAGCGTGTTATCAGCGGGGGGGCCTAATGAGCAGTTCTTC. Translated, it gives CASSVLSAGGPNEQFF.

V gene TRBV2 combines with J gene TRBJ2-3, with TRBD2 matching over 14 bases. Germline CDR1 is SNHLY and CDR2 is FYNNEI. J lost 1 base, V lost 6 bases, and 12 bases had no gene match. CDR3 length equals 19 residues. DNA of the CDR3: TGTGCCAGCAGCCGGCTGGGGACTAGCGGGAGTGGTGGCACAGATACGCAGTATTTT. Translating gives CASSRLGTSGSGGTDTQYF.

The V gene is TRBV15, the J gene TRBJ2-5; TRBD2 agrees at 10 bases. With V trimmed by 2 bases and J by 5 bases, 14 bases remained unmatched. Germline CDR1 is LNHNV and CDR2 is YYDKDF (reference sequence). There are 18 residues in the CDR3. CDR3 in DNA: TGTGCCACCAGCAGACCTCGTAGCGGGGGGCTGAGCGGGGAGACCCAGTACTTC. Translation: CATSRPRSGGLSGETQYF.

This clonotype appeared many times. The CDR3 sequence is CASTRGMNQPQHF. The CDR3 nucleotides read TGTGCCAGTACCAGGGGGATGAATCAGCCCCAGCATTTT. The chain carries TRBV12-3 or TRBV12-4 and TRBJ1-5, with 7 bases identical to TRBD1. With 9 bases clipped from V and 4 bases from J, the junction kept 6 bases outside the gene matches. This CDR3 has 13 amino acids.

Turning to this clonotype: A clone one base away is much larger, so this may be a read error. V usage is TRBV12-3 or TRBV12-4 and J usage is TRBJ2-5, with a tentative D call TRBD2 (6 bases). The V and J ends lost 3 bases and 0 bases respectively, with 14 bases between them. This CDR3 has 16 residues. CDR3 coding DNA: TGTGCCAGCAGTTTCCGGCAAGCGGGTTACCAAGAGACCCAGTACTTC. Protein: CASSFRQAGYQETQYF.

This clonotype appeared a few times. The chain links TRBV25-1 to TRBJ2-1, with 11 bases that match TRBD1. This CDR3 is 15 amino acids long. Germline loops: CDR1 MGHDK, CDR2 SYGVNS. The junction had 5 bases not matched to a gene; V was cut back by 6 bases and J by 4 bases. In nucleotides, the CDR3 is TGTGCCAGCAGGGTCGGACAGGGGGCGTACAATGAGCAGTTCTTC. Amino acids: CASRVGQGAYNEQFF.

In its sample, this clonotype was seen many times. This sequence joins TRBV30 and TRBJ2-7; 14 positions match TRBD2. Germline assignment: CDR1 GTSNPN and CDR2 SVGIG (reference sequence). Losses at the gene ends were 5 bases for V and 7 bases for J; bases not matched to a gene: 4. The CDR3 is made up of 13 amino acids. The CDR3 reads CAWRTSGRREQYF. In DNA form, the CDR3 reads TGTGCCTGGCGGACTAGCGGGAGGAGGGAGCAGTACTTC.

Details on this clonotype: A far larger clone lies a single base away; this is likely a read error. The chain combines TRBV7-2 with TRBJ2-4; D may be TRBD2 (6 bases). The J call may not be correct, given that the DNA end is closer to TRBJ2-1. Germline CDR1 reads SGHTA; CDR2 reads FQGNSA. There are 14 residues in the CDR3. CDR3 in amino acids: CASSPLGGYNGQFF. CDR3 DNA sequence: TGTGCCAGCAGCCCTCTCGGAGGGTACAATGGGCAGTTCTTC.